This T cell receptor (beta chain) was sequenced for a study of CD8 T cells in Susac syndrome. Trimming stripped 5 bases from V and 2 bases from J, with 16 bases between. The germline V gene encodes CDR1 SGHTA and CDR2 FQGNSA. The CDR3 runs to 15 residues. Reverse transcription of about 0.45 to 1 ug RNA was performed with random hexamers. Using its own MiXCR run on the immunoSEQ multiplex PCR reads, TCRdb lists one record per CDR3 protein. The repertoire consists of 160,000 or so distinct CDR3 sequences, with 80% to 95% occurring once and the leading ten covering 0.13%. The sequence was obtained from a human donor in good health. The rearrangement uses TRBV7-2 and TRBJ2-7, with a weak D call TRBD2 (5 bases). The sequencing input was CD4+ T cells from PBMCs. The chain's CDR3 is CASSRRRTGAYEQYF. The DNA for the CDR3 is TGTGCCAGCAGCCGCCGGAGGACTGGGGCCTACGAGCAGTACTTC.